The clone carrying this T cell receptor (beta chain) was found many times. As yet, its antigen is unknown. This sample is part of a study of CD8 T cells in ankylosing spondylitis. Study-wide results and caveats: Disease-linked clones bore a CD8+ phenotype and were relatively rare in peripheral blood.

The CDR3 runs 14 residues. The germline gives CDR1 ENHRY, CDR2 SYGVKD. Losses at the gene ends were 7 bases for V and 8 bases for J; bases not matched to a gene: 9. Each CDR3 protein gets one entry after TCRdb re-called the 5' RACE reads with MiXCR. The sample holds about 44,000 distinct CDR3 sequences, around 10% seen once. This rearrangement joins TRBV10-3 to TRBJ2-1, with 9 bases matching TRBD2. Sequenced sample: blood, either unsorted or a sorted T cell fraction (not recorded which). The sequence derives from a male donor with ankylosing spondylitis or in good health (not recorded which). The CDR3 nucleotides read TGTGCCATCAAGGGGGCGGGGGGGCCGGATGAGCAGTTCTTC. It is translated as CAIKGAGGPDEQFF.